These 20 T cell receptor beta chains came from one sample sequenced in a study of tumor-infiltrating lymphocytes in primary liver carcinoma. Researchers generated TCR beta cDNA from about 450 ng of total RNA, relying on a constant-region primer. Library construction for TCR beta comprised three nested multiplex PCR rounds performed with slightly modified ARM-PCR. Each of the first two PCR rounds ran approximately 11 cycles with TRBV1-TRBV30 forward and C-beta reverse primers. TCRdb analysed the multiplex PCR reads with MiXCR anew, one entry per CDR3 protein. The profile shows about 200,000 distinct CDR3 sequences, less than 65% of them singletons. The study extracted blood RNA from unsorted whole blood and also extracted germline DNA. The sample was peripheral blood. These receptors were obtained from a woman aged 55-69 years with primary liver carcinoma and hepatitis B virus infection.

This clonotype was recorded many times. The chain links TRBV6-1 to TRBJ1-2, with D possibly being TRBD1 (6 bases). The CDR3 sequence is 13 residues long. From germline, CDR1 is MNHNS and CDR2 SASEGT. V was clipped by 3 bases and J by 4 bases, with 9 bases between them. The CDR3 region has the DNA TGTGCCAGCAGTGACGGACAGACCTATGGCTACACCTTC. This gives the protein CASSDGQTYGYTF.

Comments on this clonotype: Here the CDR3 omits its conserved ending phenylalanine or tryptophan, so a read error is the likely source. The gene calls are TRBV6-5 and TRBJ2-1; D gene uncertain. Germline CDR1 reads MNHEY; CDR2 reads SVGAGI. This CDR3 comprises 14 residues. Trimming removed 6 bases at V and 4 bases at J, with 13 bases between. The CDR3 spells CASSLMRIYNEQFI. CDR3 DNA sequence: TGTGCCAGCAGCCTCATGCGGATATACAATGAGCAGTTCATC.

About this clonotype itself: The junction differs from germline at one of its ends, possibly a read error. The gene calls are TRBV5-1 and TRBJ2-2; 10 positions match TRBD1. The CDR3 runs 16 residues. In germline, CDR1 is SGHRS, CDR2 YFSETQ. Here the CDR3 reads CASSSSTGGASGEMFF. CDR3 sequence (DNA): TGCGCCAGCAGCTCGTCGACAGGGGGCGCGTCTGGGGAGATGTTTTTT.

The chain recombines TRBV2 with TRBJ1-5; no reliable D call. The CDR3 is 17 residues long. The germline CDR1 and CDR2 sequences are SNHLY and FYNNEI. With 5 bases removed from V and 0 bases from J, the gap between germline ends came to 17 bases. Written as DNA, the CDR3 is TGTGCCAGCAGTCTTAGTCGTGCGCGGATTAGCAATCAGCCCCAGCATTTT. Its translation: CASSLSRARISNQPQHF.

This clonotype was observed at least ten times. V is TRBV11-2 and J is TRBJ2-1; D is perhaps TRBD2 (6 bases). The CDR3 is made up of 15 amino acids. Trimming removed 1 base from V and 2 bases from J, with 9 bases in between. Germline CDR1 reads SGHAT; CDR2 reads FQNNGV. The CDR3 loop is CASSLAGVPYNEQFF. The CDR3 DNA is TGTGCCAGCAGCTTAGCGGGGGTCCCCTACAATGAGCAGTTCTTC.

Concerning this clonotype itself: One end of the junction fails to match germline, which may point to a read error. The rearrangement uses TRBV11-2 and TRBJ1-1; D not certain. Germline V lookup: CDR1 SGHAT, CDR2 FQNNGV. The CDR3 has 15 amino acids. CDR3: CASNLEAGGNTEAFF. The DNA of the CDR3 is TGTGCCAGCAACTTAGAAGCCGGTGGTAACACTGAAGCTTTCTTT.

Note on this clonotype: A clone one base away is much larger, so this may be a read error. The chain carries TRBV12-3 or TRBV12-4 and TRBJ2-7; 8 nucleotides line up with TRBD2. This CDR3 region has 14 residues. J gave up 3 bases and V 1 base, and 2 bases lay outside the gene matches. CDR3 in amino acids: CASSLGGLVYEQYF. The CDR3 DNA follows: TGTGCCAGCAGTTTAGGGGGACTAGTCTACGAGCAGTACTTC.

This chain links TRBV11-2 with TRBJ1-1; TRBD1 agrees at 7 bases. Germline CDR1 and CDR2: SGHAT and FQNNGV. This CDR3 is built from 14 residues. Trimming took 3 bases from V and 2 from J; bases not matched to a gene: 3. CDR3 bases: TGTGCCAGCAGCTTTGGACAGGCCAACACTGAAGCTTTCTTT. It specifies CASSFGQANTEAFF.

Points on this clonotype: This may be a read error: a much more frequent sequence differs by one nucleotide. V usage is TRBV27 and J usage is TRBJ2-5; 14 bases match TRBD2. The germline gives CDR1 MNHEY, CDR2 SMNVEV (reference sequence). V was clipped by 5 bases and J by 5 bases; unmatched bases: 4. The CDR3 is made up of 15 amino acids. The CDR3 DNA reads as TGTGCCAGCAGTCAACGACTAGCGGGAGGGGAGACCCAGTACTTC. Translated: CASSQRLAGGETQYF.

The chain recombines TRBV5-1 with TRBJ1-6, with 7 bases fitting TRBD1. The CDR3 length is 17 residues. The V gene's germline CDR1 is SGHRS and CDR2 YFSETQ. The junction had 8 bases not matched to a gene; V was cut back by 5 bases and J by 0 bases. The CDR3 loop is CASRVDRMSSYNSPLHF. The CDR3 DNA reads TGCGCCAGCAGAGTGGACAGGATGAGCTCCTATAATTCACCCCTCCACTTT.

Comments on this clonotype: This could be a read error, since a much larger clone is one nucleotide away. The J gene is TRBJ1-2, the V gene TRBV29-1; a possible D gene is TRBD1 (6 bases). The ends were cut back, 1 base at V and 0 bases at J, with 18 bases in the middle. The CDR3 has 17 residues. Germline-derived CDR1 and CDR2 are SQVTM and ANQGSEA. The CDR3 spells CSVEGVGGEGANYGYTF. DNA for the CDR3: TGCAGCGTTGAAGGCGTAGGGGGGGAGGGGGCTAACTATGGCTACACCTTC.

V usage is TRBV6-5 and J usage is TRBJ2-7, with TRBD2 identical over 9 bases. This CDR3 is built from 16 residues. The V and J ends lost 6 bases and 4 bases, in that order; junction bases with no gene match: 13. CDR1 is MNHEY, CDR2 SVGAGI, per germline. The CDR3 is CASSQYSGSPQYEQYF. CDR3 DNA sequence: TGTGCCAGCAGCCAATATAGCGGGAGCCCTCAGTACGAGCAGTACTTC.

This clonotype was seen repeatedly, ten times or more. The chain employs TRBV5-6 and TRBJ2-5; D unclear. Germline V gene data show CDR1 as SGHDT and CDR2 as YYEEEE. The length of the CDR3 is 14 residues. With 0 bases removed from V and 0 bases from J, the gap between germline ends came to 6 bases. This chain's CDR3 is CASSLGANQETQYF. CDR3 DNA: TGTGCCAGCAGCTTGGGTGCGAACCAAGAGACCCAGTACTTC.

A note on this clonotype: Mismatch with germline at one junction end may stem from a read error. The CDR3 protein is CASSESGRSTNTEAFF. CDR3 DNA: TGTGCCAGCAGTGAGTCTGGCAGGTCGACGAACACTGAAGCTTTCTTT. The rearrangement joins TRBV10-2 to TRBJ1-1, with D uncertain. CDR1 is WSHSY and CDR2 is SAAADI in the germline V gene. CDR3 length: 16 residues.

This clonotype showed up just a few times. CDR3 residues: CASSSGQGGNSPLHF. For the CDR3, the DNA is TGTGCCAGCAGTTCAGGACAGGGAGGAAATTCACCCCTCCACTTT. The V gene is TRBV28, the J gene TRBJ1-6; 8 bases are a match to TRBD1. Germline CDR1 and CDR2: MDHEN and SYDVKM. The length of the CDR3 is 15 residues. J lost 7 bases, V lost 4 bases, and 6 bases had no gene match.

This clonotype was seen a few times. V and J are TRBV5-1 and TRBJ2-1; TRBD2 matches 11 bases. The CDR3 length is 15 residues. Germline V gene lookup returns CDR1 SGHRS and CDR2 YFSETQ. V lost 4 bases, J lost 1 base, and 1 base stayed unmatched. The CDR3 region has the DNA TGCGCCAGCAGCACTAGCGGGGGTTCCTACAATGAGCAGTTCTTC. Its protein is CASSTSGGSYNEQFF.

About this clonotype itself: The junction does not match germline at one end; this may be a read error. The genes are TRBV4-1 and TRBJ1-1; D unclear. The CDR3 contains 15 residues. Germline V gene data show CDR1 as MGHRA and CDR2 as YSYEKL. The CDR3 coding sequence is TGCGCCAGCAGCCAAAGCCCGGGAGTAGACGCTGATGCTTTCTTT. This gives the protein CASSQSPGVDADAFF.

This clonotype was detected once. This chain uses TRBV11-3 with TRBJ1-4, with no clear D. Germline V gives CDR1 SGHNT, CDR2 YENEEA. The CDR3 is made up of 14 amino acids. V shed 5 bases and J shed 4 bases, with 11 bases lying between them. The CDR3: CASSLPNSNEKLFF. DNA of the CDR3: TGTGCCAGCAGCCTCCCTAACAGTAATGAAAAACTGTTTTTT.

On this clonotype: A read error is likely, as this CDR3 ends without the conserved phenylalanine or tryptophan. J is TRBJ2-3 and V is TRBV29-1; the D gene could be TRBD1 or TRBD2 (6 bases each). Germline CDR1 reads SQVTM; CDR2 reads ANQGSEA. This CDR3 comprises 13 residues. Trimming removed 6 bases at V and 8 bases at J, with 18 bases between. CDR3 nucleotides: TGCAGCGTGGCGGGATACAGGGAGGTTACGCAGTATTCT. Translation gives CSVAGYREVTQYS.

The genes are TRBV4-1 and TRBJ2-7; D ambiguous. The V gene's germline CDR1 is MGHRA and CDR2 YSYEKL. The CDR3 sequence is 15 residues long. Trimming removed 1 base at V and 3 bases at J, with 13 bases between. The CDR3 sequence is CASSQARLPSYEQYF. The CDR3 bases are TGCGCCAGCAGCCAAGCGAGATTACCGAGCTACGAGCAGTACTTC.